This T cell receptor (beta chain) came from a study of T-cell memory formation after mild COVID-19. Study information: For the most part, TCR clusters were specific to one donor. The study's findings and limits: Clones which contracted sat mainly in CM and EM if CD4+, and in EMRA if CD8+. Pre-infection memory harbored some responding clones, suggesting cross-reactive memory joined.

Germline V gene sequence: CDR1 SEHNR, CDR2 FQNEAQ (reference sequence). CDR3 size: 15 residues. V was clipped by 7 bases and J by 3 bases; unmatched bases: 8. Notes on this clonotype: Its matching antigen is unknown.

Using constant-segment primers, 5'RACE produced TCR alpha and TCR beta cDNA libraries carrying sample barcodes and UMIs. One entry per CDR3 protein, called by TCRdb with MiXCR from the 5' RACE reads. The sample has 170,000 or so distinct CDR3 sequences; 30% to 35% are singletons. The chain carries TRBV7-9 and TRBJ1-1, with 10 positions matching TRBD1. This receptor was identified in an adult woman who had mild COVID-19 (a few samples of this study predate the infection). Cell type and time point are not known. The sample taken for sequencing was PBMCs or a T cell subset sorted from them (not recorded which). The CDR3 here is CASTSPDRGDTEAFF. CDR3 coding DNA: TGTGCCAGCACCTCTCCGGACAGGGGGGACACTGAAGCTTTCTTT.